Following are 18 T cell receptor beta chains from one sample sequenced in a study of blood T cell repertoires in COVID-19. Assay: immunoSEQ multiplex PCR; the TCRdb copy retains only in-frame clones and omits some. The data hold 220,000 or so clones, with 90% observed a single time. Specimen: PBMCs or T cells enriched from blood (not recorded which). These receptors were obtained from a man aged 25 to 40 who had been exposed to COVID-19.

The chain uses TRBV13 and TRBJ2-7, with D unclear. V lost 5 bases to trimming and J lost 4 bases, with 9 bases between them. The germline CDR1 and CDR2 sequences are PRHDT and FYEKMQ (reference sequence). The CDR3 sequence is 12 residues long. The DNA for the CDR3 is TGTGCCAGCAGCCGAGGTCGATACGAGCAGTACTTC. Translating gives CASSRGRYEQYF.

The V call is TRBV5-1, the J call TRBJ2-3; maybe TRBD2 (6 bases). CDR1 and CDR2 (germline): SGHRS, YFSETQ. The CDR3 has 14 residues. Between the trimmed V and J ends, which lost 4 bases and 0 bases, there was a span of 9 bases. CDR3 nucleotide sequence: TGCGCCAGCAGCCGAGGGACTAGCACAGATACGCAGTATTTT. As protein: CASSRGTSTDTQYF.

As regards this clone: Other DNA sequences in the same sample also yield this CDR3. The chain combines TRBV7-2 with TRBJ1-3; no clear D. There are 15 residues in the CDR3. Trimming took 0 bases from V and 0 from J, leaving 6 bases between them. From germline, CDR1 is SGHTA and CDR2 FQGNSA. The CDR3 region is CASSLAGHSGNTIYF. The CDR3 DNA reads TGTGCCAGCAGCTTAGCGGGCCACTCTGGAAACACCATATATTTT. Filled out from reference TRBV7-2 and TRBJ1-3, the complete variable domain reads GAGVSQSPSNKVTEKGKDVELRCDPISGHTALYWYRQSLGQGLEFLIYFQGNSAPDKSGLPSDRFSAERTGGSVSTLTIQRTQQEDSAVYLCASSLAGHSGNTIYFGEGSWLTVV.

The chain couples TRBV12-3 or TRBV12-4 to TRBJ1-2; no firm D call. V lost 6 bases, J lost 4 bases, and 6 bases lay in between. This CDR3 region has 11 residues. In DNA, the CDR3 is TGTGCCAGCAGAGAGAGCTATGGCTACACCTTC. This codes for CASRESYGYTF.

Written as DNA, the CDR3 is TGTGCCAGCAGCCCATGGGCGGGGCGGCCAGATACGCAGTATTTT. This gives the protein CASSPWAGRPDTQYF. The chain recombines TRBV11-2 with TRBJ2-3, with TRBD2 as a possible D gene (6 bases). Per the germline V gene, CDR1 is SGHAT and CDR2 is FQNNGV. The CDR3 sequence is 15 residues long. V dropped 5 bases and J dropped 4 bases, with 16 bases sitting between them.

This clone is a singleton in its sample. The CDR3 region is CSVVKREAFF. CDR3 nucleotide sequence: TGCAGTGTCGTAAAGAGGGAAGCTTTCTTT. The chain is built from TRBV20-1 and TRBJ1-1, with D uncertain. Trimming stripped 7 bases from V and 8 bases from J, with 11 bases between. This CDR3 is 10 amino acids long. Germline CDR1 DFQATT, CDR2 SNEGSKA (reference sequence).

The chain carries TRBV6-5 and TRBJ2-7; tentative D call: TRBD1 (5 bases). CDR3 length: 13 amino acids. CDR1 and CDR2 (germline): MNHEY, SVGAGI. Trimming stripped 11 bases from V and 5 bases from J, with 19 bases between. CDR3 loop: CAGEQALLDEQYF. CDR3 DNA: TGTGCCGGGGAACAGGCGCTTCTGGACGAGCAGTACTTC.

The chain carries TRBV7-6 and TRBJ2-7, with 9 bases aligning to TRBD2. Germline CDR1 and CDR2: SGHVS and FNYEAQ. The CDR3 loop spans 15 amino acids. After removal of 3 bases from V and 6 bases from J, the junction contained 9 bases not matched to a gene. DNA of the CDR3: TGTGCCAGCAGCTTGGCGGGGGGGCCCTTGTTCGAGCAGTACTTC. It specifies CASSLAGGPLFEQYF.

The V call is TRBV5-1, the J call TRBJ2-7; TRBD1 matches at 7 bases. The CDR3 runs to 16 residues. V was clipped by 8 bases and J by 2 bases; unmatched bases: 16. Germline CDR1 SGHRS, CDR2 YFSETQ. The chain's CDR3 is CASSPVFVDRAYEQYF. CDR3 DNA: TGCGCCAGTAGCCCAGTTTTTGTCGACAGGGCCTACGAGCAGTACTTC.

The rearrangement joins TRBV5-6 to TRBJ1-2; 9 bases are shared with TRBD1. Looked up from germline, CDR1 is SGHDT and CDR2 is YYEEEE. The CDR3 is 17 residues long. The V and J ends lost 4 bases and 4 bases, in that order; junction bases with no gene match: 14. The CDR3 region has the DNA TGTGCCAGCAGCCACCCTCTGACAGGGGGTTGGAGCTATGGCTACACCTTC. Its translation: CASSHPLTGGWSYGYTF.

This sequence joins TRBV4-2 and TRBJ2-7; 9 positions agree with TRBD2. The CDR3 sequence is 15 residues long. Germline values: CDR1 LGHNA, CDR2 YNFKEQ. V trimming: 4 bases; J trimming: 0 bases; junction bases outside the gene matches: 4. The CDR3 DNA follows: TGTGCCAGCAGCCTAGGACTAGCGACCTCCTACGAGCAGTACTTC. The encoded protein is CASSLGLATSYEQYF.

This clone was observed a single time. V is TRBV18 and J is TRBJ1-5; weak D call: TRBD1 (5 bases). From germline, CDR1 is KGHSH and CDR2 LQKENI. V gave up 3 bases and J gave up 5 bases, with 11 bases separating them. This CDR3 is 14 amino acids long. The CDR3 DNA sequence: TGTGCCAGCTCACCCTCCCGGGGGGATCAGCCCCAGCATTTT. The encoded protein is CASSPSRGDQPQHF.

The chain employs TRBV3-1 (or the pseudogene TRBV3-2) and TRBJ1-1; TRBD1 aligns across 7 bases. V lost 0 bases, J lost 4 bases, and 14 bases stayed unmatched. Germline V gene sequence: CDR1 LGHDT, CDR2 YNNKEL (reference sequence). The CDR3 loop spans 18 amino acids. The DNA of the CDR3 is TGTGCCAGCAGCCAAGATCCTTCTTCGAGGGGGCTAGGCACTGAAGCTTTCTTT. Its translation: CASSQDPSSRGLGTEAFF.

J is TRBJ1-2 and V is TRBV20-1, with 8 bases that match TRBD1. Unmatched junction bases numbered 2, after V lost 6 bases and J lost 5 bases. CDR3 length: 11 amino acids. The germline V gene has CDR1 DFQATT and CDR2 SNEGSKA (reference sequence). CDR3 sequence: CSAGQGYGYTF. CDR3 bases: TGCAGTGCCGGACAGGGTTATGGCTACACCTTC.

The chain employs TRBV30 and TRBJ2-2, with D possibly being TRBD1 (5 bases). V gave up 1 base and J gave up 1 base, with 16 bases separating them. The CDR3 loop spans 17 amino acids. CDR1 and CDR2 (germline): GTSNPN, SVGIG (reference sequence). This chain's CDR3 is CAWSGRQTTWNTGELFF. The CDR3 DNA is TGTGCCTGGAGTGGCCGACAGACCACTTGGAACACCGGGGAGCTGTTTTTT.

This chain connects TRBV7-2 to TRBJ2-5; 7 bases fit TRBD2. V shed 5 bases, J shed 3 bases, and the junction held 6 bases outside the gene matches. This CDR3 comprises 14 residues. Per the germline V gene, CDR1 is SGHTA and CDR2 is FQGNSA. CDR3 protein: CASSPQSGEETQYF. The CDR3 region has the DNA TGTGCCAGCAGCCCCCAAAGCGGGGAAGAGACCCAGTACTTC.

V and J are TRBV5-4 and TRBJ2-1, with TRBD1 matching over 7 bases. Germline assignment: CDR1 SGHNT and CDR2 YYREEE (reference sequence). V was clipped by 6 bases and J by 4 bases; unmatched bases: 10. This CDR3 contains 15 residues. The CDR3 sequence: CASTPRQGEYNEQFF. The CDR3 region has the DNA TGTGCCAGCACCCCAAGGCAGGGGGAGTACAATGAGCAGTTCTTC.

This chain uses TRBV7-2 with TRBJ2-1; TRBD2 matches 7 bases. The CDR3 extends over 15 amino acids. V lost 6 bases and J lost 1; bases outside the gene matches: 6. The germline V gene encodes CDR1 SGHTA and CDR2 FQGNSA. The CDR3 loop is CASRRDGGSYNEQFF. The CDR3, as DNA: TGTGCCAGCAGGCGTGACGGGGGGTCCTACAATGAGCAGTTCTTC.